This is a list of T cell receptor beta chains from one sample in a study of PD-1 blockade in classical Hodgkin lymphoma. Repertoires were generated with immunoSEQ multiplex PCR, while TCRdb's copy carries only in-frame clones and drops some. The table records 9,500 to 12,000 clones, 80% to 90% of them present only once. Source: peripheral blood mononuclear cells (PBMCs), taken at baseline. These receptors all come from a human donor with classical Hodgkin lymphoma. Both conserved end residues are part of each CDR3. The D gene is left open where the match is weak. Clone size is shown for a subset of rows, as once, few, many or a class of expanded clone.

abundance,d_gene,v_gene,j_gene,CDR3nt,CDR3aa
NA,NA,TRBV6-4,TRBJ1-2,TGTGCCAGCAGTGACTTGAACGCAGGCTACACCTTC,CASSDLNAGYTF
NA,TRBD2,TRBV27,TRBJ2-7,TGTGCCAGCGGGAGCGGGGGGCATTACGAGCAGTACTTC,CASGSGGHYEQYF
NA,NA,TRBV30,TRBJ1-3,TGTGCCTGGAGTGAAGGGCTTGGAAACACCATATATTTT,CAWSEGLGNTIYF
NA,NA,TRBV14,TRBJ2-5,TGTGCCAGCAGCCAATGGGGGCCGATGTGGGAGACCCAGTACTTC,CASSQWGPMWETQYF
NA,TRBD1,TRBV11-2,TRBJ1-1,TGTGCCAGCAGCCGGTACCCGACAGGGGGGACTGAAGCTTTCTTT,CASSRYPTGGTEAFF
NA,TRBD2,TRBV12-5,TRBJ2-3,TGTGCTAGTGGTTTGGGGGCTAGCGGTAGCACAGATACGCAGTATTTT,CASGLGASGSTDTQYF
NA,NA,TRBV6-5,TRBJ1-1,TGTGCCAGCAGTTACTTCAACGGCGGATACACTGAAGCTTTCTTT,CASSYFNGGYTEAFF
NA,NA,TRBV6-6,TRBJ2-7,TGTGCCAGCAGTTGGGACGTTTACTCCTACGAGCAGTACTTC,CASSWDVYSYEQYF
NA,NA,TRBV30,TRBJ1-5,TGTGCCTGGAGTACGGGGATGAGTCAGCCCCAGCATTTT,CAWSTGMSQPQHF
NA,NA,TRBV19,TRBJ1-5,TGTGCCAGTAGTATAGATCTGGACAGCAATCAGCCCCAGCATTTT,CASSIDLDSNQPQHF
NA,NA,TRBV5-5,TRBJ2-3,TGTGCCAGCAGCTTGAAGGGGGCGGGGACAGATACGCAGTATTTT,CASSLKGAGTDTQYF
NA,TRBD1,TRBV30,TRBJ1-1,TGTGCCTGGAGTGTAGTGAGGGGGCGAGGGGCAGATTTT,CAWSVVRGRGADF
NA,NA,TRBV10-2,TRBJ2-3,TGCGCCAGCAGTGAAAGGCGGGGCGCCGAAGATACGCAGTATTTT,CASSERRGAEDTQYF
NA,NA,TRBV2,TRBJ2-2,TGTGCCAGCAGTCTTGCCGACACCGGGGAGCTGTTTTTT,CASSLADTGELFF
NA,NA,TRBV30,TRBJ2-3,TGTGCCTGGAGTCCAGGGGCCGATACGCAGTATTTT,CAWSPGADTQYF
NA,TRBD1,TRBV11-3,TRBJ1-4,TGTGCCAGCAGCTTAGATGTCGGACAGGCTAATAATGAAAAACTGTTTTTT,CASSLDVGQANNEKLFF
NA,TRBD1,TRBV27,TRBJ1-2,TGTGCCAGCAGTGAACAGGGGGCGAACTATGGCTACACCTTC,CASSEQGANYGYTF
NA,NA,TRBV14,TRBJ2-7,TGTGCCAGCAGCCAAGGGGGCGAGCAGTACTTC,CASSQGGEQYF
NA,NA,TRBV15,TRBJ2-1,TGTGCCACCAGCAGAGATAAAAATTCGGGCCTCGAGCAGTTCTTC,CATSRDKNSGLEQFF
NA,TRBD1,TRBV6-5,TRBJ1-3,TGTGCCAGCAGTTCCGGGACAGGCCACACCATATATTTT,CASSSGTGHTIYF
NA,NA,TRBV5-1,TRBJ2-7,TGCGCCAGCAGCTTGGCTGGGGGCACGTACGAGCAGTACTTC,CASSLAGGTYEQYF
NA,NA,TRBV6-5,TRBJ2-7,TGTGCCAGCAGCGATTCGACAGGTCGGGGCTACGAGCAGTACTTC,CASSDSTGRGYEQYF
NA,NA,TRBV9,TRBJ2-1,TGTGCCAGCAGCGTAGTGGGAGCGGATGAGCAGTTCTTC,CASSVVGADEQFF
once,TRBD1,TRBV7-2,TRBJ2-7,TGTGCCAGCAGCTTAGGGGACAGGGGCTACGAGCAGTACTTC,CASSLGDRGYEQYF
NA,NA,TRBV18,TRBJ2-7,TGTGCCAGCTCACCCCGGGTTACTTTGGAACCCTACGAGCAGTACTTC,CASSPRVTLEPYEQYF
NA,NA,TRBV5-1,TRBJ1-2,TGCGCCAGCAGCTGGCCCGACGGTGGGGGTGGAGGCTACACCTTC,CASSWPDGGGGGYTF
NA,NA,TRBV5-4,TRBJ1-1,TGTGCCAGCAGCTTGAGGAATAGGGGAGAAGCTTTCTTT,CASSLRNRGEAFF
NA,TRBD1,TRBV19,TRBJ2-2,TGTGCCAGTAATCCTAGACAGGGAAGGTCCGGGGAGCTGTTTTTT,CASNPRQGRSGELFF
few,NA,TRBV7-7,TRBJ2-1,TGTGCTAGCAGCCCAGCGGGCCATCCACAAGGGAATGAGCAGTTCTTC,CASSPAGHPQGNEQFF
NA,NA,TRBV30,TRBJ1-4,TGTGCCTGGGGCAGGGGAGTGTTTAATGAAAAACTGTTTTTT,CAWGRGVFNEKLFF
once,NA,TRBV7-9,TRBJ2-1,TGTGCCAGCAGCTACGGCCCCAATGAGCAGTTCTTC,CASSYGPNEQFF
NA,NA,TRBV7-6,TRBJ2-5,TGTGCCAGCAGCTTAGCCTACCGACAAGAGACCCAGTACTTC,CASSLAYRQETQYF
NA,TRBD2,TRBV30,TRBJ2-7,TGTGCCTGGAGTGTACTGGGGGGGTCCTACGAGCAGTACTTC,CAWSVLGGSYEQYF
NA,TRBD2,TRBV7-6,TRBJ2-5,TGTGCCAGCAGCTTGATGTTGGCGGGGGGGTTTGGAGGGCAAGAGACCCAGTACTTC,CASSLMLAGGFGGQETQYF
NA,TRBD1,TRBV7-2,TRBJ2-2,TGTGCCAGTAGCCCAGGGACAGGGGGCGCCGGGGAGCTGTTTTTT,CASSPGTGGAGELFF
NA,TRBD2,TRBV18,TRBJ2-3,TGTGCCAGCTCACCACTGAGCGGGGGCACAGATACGCAGTATTTT,CASSPLSGGTDTQYF
NA,NA,TRBV7-2,TRBJ2-7,TGTGCCAGCAGCTCCTTGTGGACCTACGAGCAGTACTTC,CASSSLWTYEQYF
NA,NA,TRBV6-5,TRBJ2-7,TGTGCCAGCAGTTACTCTGGGCAGGGTAGCTCCTACGAGCAGTACTTC,CASSYSGQGSSYEQYF
hyperexpanded,TRBD1,TRBV19,TRBJ1-4,TGTGCCAGTAGTCCTCAGGGACAGGGGTTTAAGGAACTGTTTTTT,CASSPQGQGFKELFF
NA,NA,TRBV29-1,TRBJ2-1,TGCAGCGTTGCCGGCTCCTACAATGAGCAGTTCTTC,CSVAGSYNEQFF
NA,TRBD1,TRBV7-9,TRBJ2-1,TGTGCCAGCAGCGACGTCAGACAGGGGGCCTCCTACCCATACAATGAGCAGTTCTTC,CASSDVRQGASYPYNEQFF
NA,NA,TRBV4-1,TRBJ1-1,TGCGCCAGCAGCCAAGCCAACGACAGAGTATACACTGAAGCTTTCTTT,CASSQANDRVYTEAFF
NA,NA,TRBV6-1,TRBJ1-5,TGTGCCAGCTCGGAGGGTTATAGCAATCAGCCCCAGCATTTT,CASSEGYSNQPQHF
NA,NA,TRBV15,TRBJ2-7,TGTGCCACCAGTCCTAGACCGGGACGGTCCTACGAGCAGTACTTC,CATSPRPGRSYEQYF
NA,TRBD2,TRBV5-1,TRBJ2-3,TGCGCCAGCAGCTTCGTGGGAGGGCCCGCAGATACGCAGTATTTT,CASSFVGGPADTQYF
NA,TRBD1,TRBV9,TRBJ2-7,TGTGCCAGCAGCGTAGCTGACAGGGGTGGGTACGAGCAGTACTTC,CASSVADRGGYEQYF
NA,NA,TRBV5-1,TRBJ1-1,TGCGCCAGCAGCTTTTCGGGGGGGACTGAAGCTTTCTTT,CASSFSGGTEAFF
NA,NA,TRBV6-5,TRBJ2-7,TGTGCCAGCAGTTTCGGGAACATGAACGAGCAGTACTTC,CASSFGNMNEQYF
NA,NA,TRBV5-8,TRBJ1-5,TGTGCCAGCAGCTTATCAGGGGCTCAGCCCCAGCATTTT,CASSLSGAQPQHF
once,NA,TRBV27,TRBJ1-5,TGTGCCAGCAGTTTATTTCAGCATAGCAATCAGCCCCAGCATTTT,CASSLFQHSNQPQHF
NA,NA,TRBV5-5,TRBJ1-1,TGTGCCAGCAGCAGTTACAGGGAGAACACTGAAGCTTTCTTT,CASSSYRENTEAFF
few,NA,TRBV4-1,TRBJ2-3,TGCGCCAGCAGCCAAGATATAGGGGCAGATACGCAGTATTTT,CASSQDIGADTQYF
NA,NA,TRBV6-5,TRBJ1-3,TGTGCCGCCTCCCCAGGGGCCGACACCATATATTTT,CAASPGADTIYF
NA,NA,TRBV7-3,TRBJ1-2,TGTGCCAGCAGCCCGAGGGGCCAAGGAAGTGGCTACACCTTC,CASSPRGQGSGYTF
NA,TRBD2,TRBV9,TRBJ2-5,TGTGCCAGCAGCGGGGGACTAGCGGCATGGGAGACCCAGTACTTC,CASSGGLAAWETQYF
NA,NA,TRBV5-1,TRBJ2-3,TGCGCCAGCAGAGGGGAGGATACGCAGTATTTT,CASRGEDTQYF
NA,NA,TRBV7-8,TRBJ2-1,TGTGCCAGCAGCATAACGTTAGATTACCTCTACAATGAGCAGTTCTTC,CASSITLDYLYNEQFF
NA,TRBD1,TRBV6-6,TRBJ1-5,TGTGCCAGCAGCCGCGGACAGGCTGATCAGCCCCAGCATTTT,CASSRGQADQPQHF